Given below is one T cell receptor (beta chain) in context. The CDR3 runs to 14 residues. V lost 0 bases and J lost 8; bases outside the gene matches: 3. The germline V gene has CDR1 LNHDA and CDR2 SQIVND (reference sequence). TCRdb's copy holds only in-frame clones and misses some; the assay was immunoSEQ multiplex PCR. In the table there are about 27,000 clones, roughly 88% of which are singletons. This record comes from a study of siplizumab effects on memory and regulatory T cells. The specimen sequenced was memory CD4+ T cells sorted from blood. This receptor was taken from a human donor in good health. The rearrangement uses TRBV19 and TRBJ1-4; 7 positions match TRBD1. CDR3 nucleotides: TGTGCCAGTAGTATAGAAGAGGGGGCGGAAAAACTGTTTTTT. It codes for CASSIEEGAEKLFF.